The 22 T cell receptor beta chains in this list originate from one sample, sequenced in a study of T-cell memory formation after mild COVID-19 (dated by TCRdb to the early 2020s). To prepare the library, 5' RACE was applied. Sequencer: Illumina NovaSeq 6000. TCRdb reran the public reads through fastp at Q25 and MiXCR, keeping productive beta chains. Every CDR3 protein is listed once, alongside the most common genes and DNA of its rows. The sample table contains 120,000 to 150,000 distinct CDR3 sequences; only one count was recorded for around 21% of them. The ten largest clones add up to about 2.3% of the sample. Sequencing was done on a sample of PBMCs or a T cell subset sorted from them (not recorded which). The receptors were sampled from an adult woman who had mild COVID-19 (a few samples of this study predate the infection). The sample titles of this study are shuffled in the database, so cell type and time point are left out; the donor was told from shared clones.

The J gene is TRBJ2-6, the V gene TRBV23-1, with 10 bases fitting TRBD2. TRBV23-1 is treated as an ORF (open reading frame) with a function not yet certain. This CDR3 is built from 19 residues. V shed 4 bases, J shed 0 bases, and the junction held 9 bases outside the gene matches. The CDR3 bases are TGCGCCAGCAGTCCGGGTTGGGCTAGCGGGAGCTCTGGGGCCAACGTCCTGACTTTC. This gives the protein CASSPGWASGSSGANVLTF.

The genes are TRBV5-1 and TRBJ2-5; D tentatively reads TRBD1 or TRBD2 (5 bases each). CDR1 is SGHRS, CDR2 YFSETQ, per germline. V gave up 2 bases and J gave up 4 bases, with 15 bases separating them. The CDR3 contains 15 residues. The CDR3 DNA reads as TGCGCCAGCAGCTTTGGACTGGGGGATATAGAGACCCAGTACTTC. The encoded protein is CASSFGLGDIETQYF. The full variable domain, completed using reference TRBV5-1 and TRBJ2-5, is KAGVTQTPRYLIKTRGQQVTLSCSPISGHRSVSWYQQTPGQGLQFLFEYFSETQRNKGNFPGRFSGRQFSNSRSEMNVSTLELGDSALYLCASSFGLGDIETQYFGPGTRLLVL.

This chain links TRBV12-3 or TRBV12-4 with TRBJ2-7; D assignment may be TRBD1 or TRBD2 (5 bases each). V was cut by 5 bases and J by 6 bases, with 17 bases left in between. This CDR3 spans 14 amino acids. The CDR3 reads CASSEPGRSSEQYF. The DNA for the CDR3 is TGTGCCAGCAGTGAACCGGGACGGAGCTCCGAGCAGTACTTC.

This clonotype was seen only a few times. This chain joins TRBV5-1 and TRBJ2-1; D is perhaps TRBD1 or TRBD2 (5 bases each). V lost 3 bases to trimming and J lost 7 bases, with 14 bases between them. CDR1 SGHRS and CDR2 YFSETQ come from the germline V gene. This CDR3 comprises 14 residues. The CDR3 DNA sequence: TGCGCCAGCAGCTCACCACTCGAGGGGAATGAGCAGTTCTTC. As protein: CASSSPLEGNEQFF.

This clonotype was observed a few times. The CDR3 region is CASTFSQGPRETQYF. The CDR3 DNA sequence: TGCGCCAGCACTTTCTCCCAGGGCCCACGAGAGACCCAGTACTTC. This chain joins TRBV5-1 and TRBJ2-5, with D possibly TRBD1 on 5 matching bases. The CDR3 loop spans 15 amino acids. Germline V gives CDR1 SGHRS, CDR2 YFSETQ. The V end was cut by 6 bases, the J end by 4 bases, with 19 bases between.

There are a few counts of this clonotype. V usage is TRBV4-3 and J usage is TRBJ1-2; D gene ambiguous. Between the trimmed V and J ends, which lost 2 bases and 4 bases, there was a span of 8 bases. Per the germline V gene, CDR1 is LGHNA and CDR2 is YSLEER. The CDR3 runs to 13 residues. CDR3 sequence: CASSQTVGYGYTF. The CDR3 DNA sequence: TGCGCCAGCAGCCAAACAGTCGGCTATGGCTACACCTTC.

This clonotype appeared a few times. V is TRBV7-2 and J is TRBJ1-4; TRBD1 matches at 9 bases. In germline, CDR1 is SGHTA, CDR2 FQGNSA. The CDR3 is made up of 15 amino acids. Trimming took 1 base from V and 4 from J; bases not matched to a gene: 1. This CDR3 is CASSLGTGVNEKLFF. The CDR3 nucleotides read TGTGCCAGCAGCTTAGGGACAGGGGTTAATGAAAAACTGTTTTTT.

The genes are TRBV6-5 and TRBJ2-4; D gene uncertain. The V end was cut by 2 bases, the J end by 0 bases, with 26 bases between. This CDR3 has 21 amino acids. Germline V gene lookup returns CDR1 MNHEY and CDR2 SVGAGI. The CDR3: CASSYPPGVVQGLLAKNIQYF. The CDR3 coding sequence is TGTGCCAGCAGTTACCCCCCAGGCGTGGTCCAAGGGCTACTAGCCAAAAACATTCAGTACTTC.

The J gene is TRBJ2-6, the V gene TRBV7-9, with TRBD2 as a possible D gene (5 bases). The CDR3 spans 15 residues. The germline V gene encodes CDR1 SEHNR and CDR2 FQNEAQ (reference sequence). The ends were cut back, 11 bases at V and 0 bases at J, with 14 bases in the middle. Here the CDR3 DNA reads TGTGCCGCGGGCCCTGATACCTCTGGGGCCAACGTCCTGACTTTC. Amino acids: CAAGPDTSGANVLTF.

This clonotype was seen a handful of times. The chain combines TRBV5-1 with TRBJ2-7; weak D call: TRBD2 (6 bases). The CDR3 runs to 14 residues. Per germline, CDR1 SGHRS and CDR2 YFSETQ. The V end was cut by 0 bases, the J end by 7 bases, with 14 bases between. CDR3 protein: CASSLAGDLGEQYF. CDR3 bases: TGCGCCAGCAGCTTGGCCGGGGACTTGGGGGAGCAGTACTTC.

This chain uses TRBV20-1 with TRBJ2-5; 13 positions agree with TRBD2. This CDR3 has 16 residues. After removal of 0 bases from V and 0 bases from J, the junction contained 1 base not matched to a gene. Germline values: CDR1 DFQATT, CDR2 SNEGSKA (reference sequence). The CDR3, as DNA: TGCAGTGCTAGAGAGGGACTAGCGGGGAACCAAGAGACCCAGTACTTC. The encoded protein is CSAREGLAGNQETQYF.

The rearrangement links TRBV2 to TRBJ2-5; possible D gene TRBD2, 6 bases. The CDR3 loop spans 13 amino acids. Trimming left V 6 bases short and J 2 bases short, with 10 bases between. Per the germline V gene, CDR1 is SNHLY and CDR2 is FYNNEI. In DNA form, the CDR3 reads TGTGCCAGCAGACGACTAGTACAAGAGACCCAGTACTTC. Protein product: CASRRLVQETQYF. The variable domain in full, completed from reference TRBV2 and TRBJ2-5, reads EPEVTQTPSHQVTQMGQEVILRCVPISNHLYFYWYRQILGQKVEFLVSFYNNEISEKSEIFDDQFSVERPDGSNFTLKIRSTKLEDSAMYFCASRRLVQETQYFGPGTRLLVL.

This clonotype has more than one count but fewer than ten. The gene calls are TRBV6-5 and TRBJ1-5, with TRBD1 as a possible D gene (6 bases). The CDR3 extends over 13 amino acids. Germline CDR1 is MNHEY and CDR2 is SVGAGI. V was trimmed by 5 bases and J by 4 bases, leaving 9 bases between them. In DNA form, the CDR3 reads TGTGCCAGCAGTCGACAGGTTAATCAGCCCCAGCATTTT. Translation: CASSRQVNQPQHF.

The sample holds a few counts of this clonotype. This chain's CDR3 is CASSDPTGRGGTDTQYF. The CDR3 nucleotides are TGTGCCAGCAGTGATCCTACGGGGCGGGGGGGCACAGATACGCAGTATTTT. V gene TRBV25-1 combines with J gene TRBJ2-3, with TRBD2 identical over 8 bases. The germline CDR1 and CDR2 sequences are MGHDK and SYGVNS. This CDR3 region has 17 residues. J gave up 1 base and V 3 bases, and 9 bases lay outside the gene matches.

The chain's CDR3 is CASSLDQLDTQYF. The CDR3 coding sequence is TGCGCCAGCAGCTTGGATCAACTGGATACGCAGTATTTT. The genes are TRBV5-1 and TRBJ2-3, with D uncertain. V lost 0 bases, J lost 6 bases, and 8 bases lay in between. CDR1 SGHRS and CDR2 YFSETQ come from the germline V gene. There are 13 residues in the CDR3.

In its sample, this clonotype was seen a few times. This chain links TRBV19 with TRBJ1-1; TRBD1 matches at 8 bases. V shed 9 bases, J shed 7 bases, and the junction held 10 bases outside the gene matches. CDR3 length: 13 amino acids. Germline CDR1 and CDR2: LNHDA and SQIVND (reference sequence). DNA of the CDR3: TGTGCCAGCGGGAGGACAGGGAAGAGTGAAGCTTTCTTT. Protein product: CASGRTGKSEAFF.

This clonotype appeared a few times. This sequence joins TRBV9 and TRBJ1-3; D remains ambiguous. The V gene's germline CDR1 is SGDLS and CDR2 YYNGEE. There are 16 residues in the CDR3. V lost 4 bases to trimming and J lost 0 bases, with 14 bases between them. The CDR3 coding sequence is TGTGCCAGCAGCCCTTTCCGGGCTCTCTCTGGAAACACCATATATTTT. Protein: CASSPFRALSGNTIYF.

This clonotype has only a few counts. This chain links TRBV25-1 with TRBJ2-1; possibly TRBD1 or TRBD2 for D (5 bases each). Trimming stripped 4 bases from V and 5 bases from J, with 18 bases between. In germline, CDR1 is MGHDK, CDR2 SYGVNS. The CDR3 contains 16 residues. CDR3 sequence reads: CASSGQLVRGHNEQFF. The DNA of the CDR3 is TGTGCCAGCAGTGGCCAACTAGTCCGGGGCCACAATGAGCAGTTCTTC.

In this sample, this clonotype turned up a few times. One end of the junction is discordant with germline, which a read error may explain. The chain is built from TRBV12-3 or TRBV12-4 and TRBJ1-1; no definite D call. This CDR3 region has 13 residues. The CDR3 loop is CASSLDGVTVAFF. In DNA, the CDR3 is TGTGCCAGCAGTCTAGATGGGGTTACTGTAGCTTTCTTT.

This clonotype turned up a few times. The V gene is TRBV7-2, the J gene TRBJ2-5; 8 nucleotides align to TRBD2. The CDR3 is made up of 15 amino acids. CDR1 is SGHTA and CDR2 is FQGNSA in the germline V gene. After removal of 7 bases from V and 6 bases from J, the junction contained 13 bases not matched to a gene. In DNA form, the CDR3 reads TGTGCCAGCAACCCAAATAGCGGGGCTCCGAAGACCCAGTACTTC. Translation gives CASNPNSGAPKTQYF.

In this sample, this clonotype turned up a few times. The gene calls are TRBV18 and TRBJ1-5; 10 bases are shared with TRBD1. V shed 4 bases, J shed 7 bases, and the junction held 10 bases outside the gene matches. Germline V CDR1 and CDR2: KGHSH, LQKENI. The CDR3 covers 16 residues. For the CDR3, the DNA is TGTGCCAGCTCACGATCGGGACAGGGGATAGGCCAGCCCCAGCATTTT. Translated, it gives CASSRSGQGIGQPQHF.

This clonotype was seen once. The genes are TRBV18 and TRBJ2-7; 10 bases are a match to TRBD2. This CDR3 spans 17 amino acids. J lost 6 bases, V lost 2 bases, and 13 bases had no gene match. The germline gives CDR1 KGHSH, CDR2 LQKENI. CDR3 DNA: TGTGCCAGCTCACCATGGGGACCCGGGACTAGCGAGCGCGAGCAGTACTTC. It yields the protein CASSPWGPGTSEREQYF.